This T cell receptor (beta chain) was recorded in a study of cytomegalovirus exposure and HLA in healthy donors. CDR1 and CDR2 from the germline V gene are MNHNS and SASEGT. The CDR3 length is 16 residues. The V end was cut by 1 base, the J end by 2 bases, with 13 bases between. PCR involved 60 Vbeta and 13 Jbeta primers. Sequenced by immunoSEQ multiplex PCR; TCRdb stores in-frame clones only, minus some. The sample has around 300,000 clones; around two thirds are singletons. This TCR was recovered from a female donor in good health and CMV-seronegative. The sample consisted of PBMCs. The chain employs TRBV6-1 and TRBJ2-3; tentatively, D is TRBD2 (5 bases). CDR3 protein: CASSEGASPATDTQYF. The CDR3 DNA sequence: TGTGCCAGCAGTGAAGGTGCTAGCCCAGCCACAGATACGCAGTATTTT.